Each of the 15 T cell receptor beta chains below was sequenced from the same sample in a study of blood T cell repertoires in COVID-19. TCRdb's copy holds only in-frame clones and misses some; the assay was immunoSEQ multiplex PCR. The sample includes about 140,000 clones, approximately 87% of them seen just once. The sample was peripheral blood. The source of these receptors is a woman aged 35 to 49 with acute or convalescent COVID-19.

The genes are TRBV6-4 and TRBJ1-6; maybe TRBD1 (5 bases). This CDR3 comprises 13 residues. V was shortened by 5 bases and J by 10 bases, with 12 bases between the two germline ends. CDR1 is MRHNA, CDR2 SNTAGT, per germline. The CDR3 protein is CASSKGVDSPLHF. CDR3 nucleotides: TGTGCCAGCAGTAAAGGGGTGGACTCACCCCTCCACTTT.

The chain couples TRBV20-1 to TRBJ2-7; 8 bases line up with TRBD2. V trimming: 6 bases; J trimming: 5 bases; junction bases outside the gene matches: 3. CDR3 length equals 11 residues. Germline CDR1 DFQATT, CDR2 SNEGSKA (reference sequence). The CDR3 spells CSAELADEQYF. In DNA, the CDR3 is TGCAGTGCGGAACTAGCGGACGAGCAGTACTTC.

The chain recombines TRBV6-4 with TRBJ1-1; D is possibly TRBD1 (5 bases). Germline CDR1 reads MRHNA; CDR2 reads SNTAGT. The germline V and J ends were trimmed by 6 bases and 5 bases, with 19 bases remaining between them. This CDR3 has 15 amino acids. CDR3 coding DNA: TGTGCCAGCAGCGCCTCGCTTGGGGCCGGGACTGAAGCTTTCTTT. Its translation is CASSASLGAGTEAFF.

The J gene is TRBJ2-1, the V gene TRBV28, with D unresolved. The V gene lost 5 bases and the J gene lost 3 bases, with 11 bases spanning the gap. The length of the CDR3 is 14 residues. Looked up from germline, CDR1 is MDHEN and CDR2 is SYDVKM. The CDR3 is CASSPGYSYNEQFF. The CDR3 DNA is TGTGCCAGCAGTCCCGGTTACAGCTACAATGAGCAGTTCTTC.

This clone appeared a single time. The chain is built from TRBV28 and TRBJ1-2; tentative D call: TRBD1 (6 bases). Germline loops: CDR1 MDHEN, CDR2 SYDVKM. The CDR3 covers 13 residues. V lost 3 bases and J lost 6, with 11 bases in between. CDR3 sequence: CASSLGGRDGYTF. The CDR3 nucleotides are TGTGCCAGCAGTTTGGGGGGGCGGGATGGCTACACCTTC.

The chain recombines TRBV20-1 with TRBJ1-3; TRBD1 is a possible D gene (6 bases). The V and J ends lost 3 bases and 2 bases respectively, with 14 bases between them. The germline V gene encodes CDR1 DFQATT and CDR2 SNEGSKA (reference sequence). The CDR3 length is 15 residues. CDR3 sequence reads: CSASKQGVPGNTIYF. CDR3 sequence (DNA): TGCAGTGCTAGTAAACAGGGAGTGCCTGGAAACACCATATATTTT.

Only one count was recorded for this clone. This chain joins TRBV24-1 and TRBJ1-1; 7 bases map to TRBD1. V shed 9 bases and J 0 bases; nucleotides not matched to a gene: 6. The germline gives CDR1 KGHDR, CDR2 SFDVKD. This CDR3 has 14 amino acids. The CDR3 coding sequence is TGTGCCACCCCCACAGGGGTCATGAACACTGAAGCTTTCTTT. Protein sequence: CATPTGVMNTEAFF.

The chain combines TRBV9 with TRBJ1-6; weak D call: TRBD1 (5 bases). The germline CDR1 and CDR2 sequences are SGDLS and YYNGEE. The CDR3 consists of 15 residues. Trimming took 4 bases from V and 4 from J, leaving 12 bases between them. CDR3 region: CASSPDSRYNSPLHF. The DNA of the CDR3 is TGTGCCAGCAGCCCCGACAGTAGGTATAATTCACCCCTCCACTTT.

The chain carries TRBV15 and TRBJ1-1; 7 nucleotides align to TRBD1. In germline, CDR1 is LNHNV, CDR2 YYDKDF (reference sequence). This CDR3 contains 15 residues. After removal of 0 bases from V and 4 bases from J, the junction contained 5 bases not matched to a gene. CDR3 loop: CATSREKGAGTEAFF. The CDR3 bases are TGTGCCACCAGCAGAGAAAAGGGGGCCGGCACTGAAGCTTTCTTT. The full variable domain, its missing parts supplied by reference TRBV15 and TRBJ1-1, is DAMVIQNPRYQVTQFGKPVTLSCSQTLNHNVMYWYQQKSSQAPKLLFHYYDKDFNNEADTPDNFQSRRPNTSFCFLDIRSPGLGDTAMYLCATSREKGAGTEAFFGQGTRLTVV.

The V and J genes are TRBV7-9 and TRBJ2-2, with TRBD1 identical over 8 bases. Germline V lookup: CDR1 SEHNR, CDR2 FQNEAQ (reference sequence). Trimming took 5 bases from V and 1 from J; bases not matched to a gene: 9. The CDR3 is made up of 17 amino acids. CDR3 loop: CASSPPDRVKNTGELFF. In nucleotides, the CDR3 is TGTGCCAGCAGCCCACCGGACAGGGTAAAGAACACCGGGGAGCTGTTTTTT.

The chain joins TRBV6-5 to TRBJ1-2; a possible D gene is TRBD1 (6 bases). Germline CDR1 and CDR2: MNHEY and SVGAGI. There are 14 residues in the CDR3. V lost 5 bases to trimming and J lost 6 bases, with 16 bases between them. The CDR3 region is CASSPRTGTDGYTF. In DNA, the CDR3 is TGTGCCAGCAGTCCTCGTACAGGGACCGATGGCTACACCTTC.

This clone was picked up one time. The CDR3 protein is CASSLDDLNEQFF. As DNA, the CDR3 is TGTGCCAGCAGCTTGGATGACTTAAATGAGCAGTTCTTC. The chain has TRBV5-8 and TRBJ2-1; no firm D call. The CDR3 contains 13 residues. Germline CDR1 reads SGHTS; CDR2 reads YDEGEE. V was pared by 0 bases and J by 7 bases, with 8 bases between. Based on the CDR3 plus reference TRBV5-8 and TRBJ2-1, the full variable domain is EAGVTQSPTHLIKTRGQQATLRCSPISGHTSVYWYQQALGLGLQFLLWYDEGEERNRGNFPPRFSGRQFPNYSSELNVNALELEDSALYLCASSLDDLNEQFFGPGTRLTVL.

This clone was seen just once. CDR3 region: CASSFRGGRQDTQYF. CDR3 nucleotides: TGTGCCAGCAGCTTTCGGGGAGGCCGTCAGGATACGCAGTATTTT. The chain combines TRBV11-3 with TRBJ2-3; TRBD2 is a possible D gene (6 bases). Trimming shortened V by 3 bases and J by 6 bases, and 16 bases separated the two germline ends. From germline, CDR1 is SGHNT and CDR2 YENEEA. This CDR3 region has 15 residues.

Only one count was recorded for this clone. The chain uses TRBV7-9 and TRBJ1-1; no reliable D call. The length of the CDR3 is 16 residues. The germline CDR1 and CDR2 sequences are SEHNR and FQNEAQ (reference sequence). Trimming removed 3 bases from V and 1 base from J, with 15 bases in between. Here the CDR3 reads CASSLEGRGPNTEAFF. The DNA for the CDR3 is TGTGCCAGCAGCTTGGAGGGAAGAGGACCGAACACTGAAGCTTTCTTT.

The chain combines TRBV5-1 with TRBJ2-7; 10 bases fit TRBD1. The CDR3 extends over 15 amino acids. V shed 2 bases, J shed 2 bases, and the junction held 4 bases outside the gene matches. From germline, CDR1 is SGHRS and CDR2 YFSETQ. CDR3 bases: TGCGCCAGCAGCTTTTGGACAGGGGGTCCCTACGAGCAGTACTTC. It codes for CASSFWTGGPYEQYF. Based on the CDR3 plus reference TRBV5-1 and TRBJ2-7, the full variable domain is KAGVTQTPRYLIKTRGQQVTLSCSPISGHRSVSWYQQTPGQGLQFLFEYFSETQRNKGNFPGRFSGRQFSNSRSEMNVSTLELGDSALYLCASSFWTGGPYEQYFGPGTRLTVT.